This T cell receptor beta chain came from a study of T cells after yellow fever vaccination. Universal primer sites and UMIs were introduced during 5'RACE template-switching synthesis of TCR cDNA. One entry per CDR3 protein, called by TCRdb with MiXCR from the 5' RACE reads. Of about 400,000 distinct CDR3 sequences in the sample, over 5% are singletons; the top ten hold 15%. This clonotype was seen only a few times. This CDR3 contains 16 residues. Per germline, CDR1 DFQATT and CDR2 SNEGSKA (reference sequence). V was clipped by 0 bases and J by 5 bases; unmatched bases: 8. Sequencing used PBMCs, obtained 5 days after the yellow fever booster vaccination. The receptor comes from a man aged 30 to 45 who received the YFV17D yellow fever vaccine. V gene TRBV20-1 combines with J gene TRBJ2-1; 9 bases are a match to TRBD2. The CDR3 spells CSARDESSGNHNEQFF. The CDR3 DNA sequence: TGCAGTGCTAGAGATGAGTCTAGCGGGAACCACAATGAGCAGTTCTTC.